This T cell receptor beta chain was sequenced in a study of sequential checkpoint blockade in melanoma. At the level of the study: 75 to 95 pretreatment tumor DNA samples were TCRβ immunosequenced.

Specified treatment: randomized to nivolumab then ipilimumab (arm A) or the reverse (arm B). None of the patients previously received DNA-damaging chemotherapy. Trimming took 6 bases from V and 4 from J, leaving 15 bases between them. The CDR3 extends over 15 amino acids. Germline CDR1 KGHSH, CDR2 LQKENI. Generated by immunoSEQ multiplex PCR, the TCRdb table keeps only in-frame clones and is missing some. The sample has around 6,100 clones, roughly a fifth seen once. This clone is categorized as medium-sized. The genes are TRBV18 and TRBJ1-4; D is unclear. Source: tumor tissue (inferred from file names), taken from a patient given nivolumab and ipilimumab in sequence. The TCR was taken from a human donor with melanoma. CDR3 in amino acids: CASSPGVGVNEKLFF. The CDR3 region has the DNA TGTGCCAGCTCCCCTGGAGTTGGGGTTAATGAAAAACTGTTTTTT. Looking up the rest from reference TRBV18 and TRBJ1-4 gives the full variable domain: NAGVMQNPRHLVRRRGQEARLRCSPMKGHSHVYWYRQLPEEGLKFMVYLQKENIIDESGMPKERFSAEFPKEGPSILRIQQVVRGDSAAYFCASSPGVGVNEKLFFGSGTQLSVL.